Listed below are T cell receptor beta chains from one sample, sequenced in a study of post-analysis software for immune sequencing data. TCRdb re-derived calls from the PCR reads in MiXCR, one entry per CDR3 protein. The data show more than 500,000 distinct CDR3 sequences, 34% seen once. Sequencing used blood. The source of these receptors is a girl under 18 with multiple sclerosis. Both conserved end residues are part of each CDR3. Fields, in order: V gene, D gene, clone size, J gene, CDR3 DNA, CDR3 protein. D genes are given only for firm matches. Rows give clone size only sometimes, using once, few, many, or a class for an expanded clone.

V: TRBV7-8; D: TRBD1; size: -; J: TRBJ2-5; DNA: TGTGCCAGCAGCCTAGACAGGGGGATTGAGACCCAGTACTTC; CDR3: CASSLDRGIETQYF
V: TRBV27; D: -; size: -; J: TRBJ2-5; DNA: TGTGCCAGCAGCCCGTTAGGGGGGCGGGAGACCCAGTACTTC; CDR3: CASSPLGGRETQYF
V: TRBV20-1; D: -; size: once; J: TRBJ2-5; DNA: TGCAGTGCTAGAGACCTCACCGGGACCCAAGAGACCCAGTACTTC; CDR3: CSARDLTGTQETQYF
V: TRBV20-1; D: -; size: few; J: TRBJ2-5; DNA: TGCAGTGCTGAGACAGGCCCCGGAGAGACCCAGTACTTC; CDR3: CSAETGPGETQYF
V: TRBV6-1; D: -; size: few; J: TRBJ2-1; DNA: TGTGCCAGCAGAGAACCGGGGGACTTCTCCTACAATGAGCAGTTCTTC; CDR3: CASREPGDFSYNEQFF
V: TRBV28; D: -; size: -; J: TRBJ1-1; DNA: TGTGCCTCAAACCGCGGGGGTGGAGGAGCTTTCTTT; CDR3: CASNRGGGGAFF
V: TRBV7-8; D: -; size: few; J: TRBJ2-3; DNA: TGTGCCAGCAGCCTTCTTACCATCTCCTACAGGGTAAACGCAGATACGCAGTATTTT; CDR3: CASSLLTISYRVNADTQYF
V: TRBV5-4; D: -; size: -; J: TRBJ2-6; DNA: TGTGCCAGCAGCCCCTGGGCCAGCTCGGGGGCCAACGTCCTGACTTTC; CDR3: CASSPWASSGANVLTF
V: TRBV15; D: -; size: -; J: TRBJ2-2; DNA: TGTGCCACCAGCAGGACCGGGGAGCTGTTTTTT; CDR3: CATSRTGELFF
V: TRBV11-2; D: -; size: -; J: TRBJ2-7; DNA: TGTGCCAGCAGCTTAGGGACGGCAGGGGACGAGCAGTACTTC; CDR3: CASSLGTAGDEQYF
V: TRBV11-2; D: -; size: -; J: TRBJ2-5; DNA: TGTGCCAGCAGCTGGCTAGAGCTGAGGGGAGAGACCCAGTACTTC; CDR3: CASSWLELRGETQYF
V: TRBV4-1; D: -; size: -; J: TRBJ1-2; DNA: TGCGCCAGCAGCCCGTATGGGGGGCTACGTGGCTACACCTTC; CDR3: CASSPYGGLRGYTF
V: TRBV4-1; D: -; size: few; J: TRBJ1-2; DNA: TGCGCCAGCAGCTCCCACGGCGCGACCCCGGTTGGCGGCTACACCTTC; CDR3: CASSSHGATPVGGYTF
V: TRBV10-3; D: TRBD1; size: -; J: TRBJ2-7; DNA: TGTGCCATCAGTTGGGACAGGGCGGGCTACGAGCAGTACTTC; CDR3: CAISWDRAGYEQYF
V: TRBV20-1; D: -; size: few; J: TRBJ1-1; DNA: TGCAGTGTCGCTCACAATCAGGGTCAGACTGAAGCTTTCTTT; CDR3: CSVAHNQGQTEAFF
V: TRBV6-5; D: -; size: few; J: TRBJ1-4; DNA: TGTGCCAGCACTCAGCTGTCAACTAATGAAAAACTGTTTTTT; CDR3: CASTQLSTNEKLFF
V: TRBV20-1; D: -; size: -; J: TRBJ2-7; DNA: TGCAGTGCTAGAGATACCGGGGCCCTATACGAGCAGTACTTC; CDR3: CSARDTGALYEQYF
V: TRBV27; D: -; size: few; J: TRBJ2-1; DNA: TGTGCCAGCAGTCAACTGACTAGATATTACAATGAGCAGTTCTTC; CDR3: CASSQLTRYYNEQFF
V: TRBV28; D: -; size: -; J: TRBJ1-5; DNA: TGTGCCAGCAGCCCCCTCACAGGGAAGATACAGCCCCAGCATTTT; CDR3: CASSPLTGKIQPQHF
V: TRBV6-2/TRBV6-3; D: -; size: few; J: TRBJ1-5; DNA: TGTGCCAGCAGTTATCTCTCCAGTAATCAGCCCCAGCATTTT; CDR3: CASSYLSSNQPQHF
V: TRBV7-2; D: -; size: -; J: TRBJ1-3; DNA: TGTGCCAGCAGCCATAACGAGAACACCATATATTTT; CDR3: CASSHNENTIYF
V: TRBV7-3; D: -; size: few; J: TRBJ1-3; DNA: TGTGCCAGCAGCTCGAACTCTGGAAACACCATATATTTT; CDR3: CASSSNSGNTIYF
V: TRBV7-2; D: TRBD1; size: -; J: TRBJ1-2; DNA: TGTGCCAGCAGCATGAGGACAGGGGGCTACACCTTC; CDR3: CASSMRTGGYTF
V: TRBV12-3/TRBV12-4; D: TRBD2; size: few; J: TRBJ2-3; DNA: TGTGCCGGCAGTTTCACCGGACTAGCGGGGCCGCATTCCGTCACAGATACGCAGTATTTT; CDR3: CAGSFTGLAGPHSVTDTQYF
V: TRBV4-1; D: -; size: -; J: TRBJ2-1; DNA: TGCGCCAGCAGCCGAAAGAATGAGCAGTTCTTC; CDR3: CASSRKNEQFF
V: TRBV6-6; D: -; size: -; J: TRBJ2-3; DNA: TGTGCCAGCAGCACCGGTCTTGGAGATACGCAGTATTTT; CDR3: CASSTGLGDTQYF
V: TRBV29-1; D: -; size: -; J: TRBJ1-2; DNA: TGCAGCGTTGATCCTTCTTATGGCTACACCTTC; CDR3: CSVDPSYGYTF
V: TRBV15; D: -; size: once; J: TRBJ2-5; DNA: TGTGCCACCAGCAGAGATAAAACGGGGGCAGAGGCCCAGTACTTC; CDR3: CATSRDKTGAEAQYF
V: TRBV29-1; D: TRBD2; size: -; J: TRBJ2-1; DNA: TGCAGCGTTGACCGGCTAGCGGGGGGTTCGAGTGAGCAGTTCTTC; CDR3: CSVDRLAGGSSEQFF
V: TRBV25-1; D: TRBD2; size: -; J: TRBJ2-7; DNA: TGTGCCAGCACTGGGGGGGATGAGCAGTACTTC; CDR3: CASTGGDEQYF
V: TRBV5-6; D: TRBD1; size: -; J: TRBJ2-7; DNA: TGTGCCAGCAGCGCGGGGACAGGGGGCTTCAACGAGCAGTACTTC; CDR3: CASSAGTGGFNEQYF
V: TRBV28; D: TRBD2; size: -; J: TRBJ2-5; DNA: TGTGCCAGCAGTAAAATGACTAGCGGGCGAGAGACCCAGTACTTC; CDR3: CASSKMTSGRETQYF
V: TRBV6-5; D: -; size: few; J: TRBJ2-5; DNA: TGTGCCAGCAGCCTGACATCGCCACAAGAGACCCAGTACTTC; CDR3: CASSLTSPQETQYF
V: TRBV11-2; D: TRBD2; size: few; J: TRBJ2-1; DNA: TGTGCCAGCAGCTTTAGCGGGGGGGCCTTGTACAATGAGCAGTTCTTC; CDR3: CASSFSGGALYNEQFF
V: TRBV18; D: -; size: -; J: TRBJ1-1; DNA: TGTGCCAGCTCACCCGGAGACAGAGAAGCTTTCTTT; CDR3: CASSPGDREAFF
V: TRBV6-2/TRBV6-3; D: -; size: -; J: TRBJ2-1; DNA: TGTGCCAGCAGGAGAATTACCGGACACTACAATGAGCAGTTCTTC; CDR3: CASRRITGHYNEQFF
V: TRBV6-5; D: -; size: -; J: TRBJ1-1; DNA: TGTGCCAGCAGTACTAGGACGAACACTGAAGCTTTCTTT; CDR3: CASSTRTNTEAFF
V: TRBV12-3/TRBV12-4; D: TRBD1; size: -; J: TRBJ2-3; DNA: TGTGCCAGCAGCGGGACAGGGGATTTGCAAGATACGCAGTATTTT; CDR3: CASSGTGDLQDTQYF
V: TRBV20-1; D: TRBD2; size: few; J: TRBJ2-1; DNA: TGCAGTGCTAGGGTAGCGGGGGCATCCCGGAATGAGCAGTTCTTC; CDR3: CSARVAGASRNEQFF
V: TRBV27; D: -; size: few; J: TRBJ1-2; DNA: TGTGCCAGCAGTTTATCTCTCAATTATGGCTACACCTTC; CDR3: CASSLSLNYGYTF
V: TRBV28; D: -; size: -; J: TRBJ1-1; DNA: TGTGCCAGCAGTATCCCGACAGGGAACACTGAAGCTTTCTTT; CDR3: CASSIPTGNTEAFF
V: TRBV6-5; D: -; size: -; J: TRBJ2-2; DNA: TGTGCCGCTAATGCTGCAGACACCGGGGAGCTGTTTTTT; CDR3: CAANAADTGELFF
V: TRBV4-1; D: -; size: -; J: TRBJ1-1; DNA: TGCGCCAGCAGCCAAGACGGTCAGGGACCCACACGTCGAGCTTTCTTT; CDR3: CASSQDGQGPTRRAFF
V: TRBV5-1; D: TRBD1; size: -; J: TRBJ2-5; DNA: TGCGCCAGCAGCCTAGGGGGACAGCTGGAGACCCAGTACTTC; CDR3: CASSLGGQLETQYF
V: TRBV12-5; D: -; size: -; J: TRBJ2-1; DNA: TGTGCTAGTGGTTTGGAGACTTCGAGCTCCTACAATGAGCAGTTCTTC; CDR3: CASGLETSSSYNEQFF
V: TRBV28; D: TRBD1; size: few; J: TRBJ1-2; DNA: TGTGCCAGCAGTGACCAGGGGGGAAGGGGCTACACCTTC; CDR3: CASSDQGGRGYTF
V: TRBV24-1; D: -; size: -; J: TRBJ2-3; DNA: TGTGCCACCAGTCCCCTCTCCCTAATCGACAGGACTGATACGCAGTATTTT; CDR3: CATSPLSLIDRTDTQYF
V: TRBV6-5; D: -; size: -; J: TRBJ2-7; DNA: TGTGCCGTAAGATCGGAGGGGAACTACGAGCAGTACTTC; CDR3: CAVRSEGNYEQYF
V: TRBV11-2; D: TRBD1; size: -; J: TRBJ1-2; DNA: TGTGCCTGCAGCTCGACAGGGGACTATGGCTACACCTTC; CDR3: CACSSTGDYGYTF
V: TRBV7-8; D: -; size: once; J: TRBJ2-5; DNA: TGTGCCAGCAGCCCAGGACATATTGGCTTCCAAGAGACCCAGTACTTC; CDR3: CASSPGHIGFQETQYF
V: TRBV5-1; D: TRBD1; size: few; J: TRBJ1-2; DNA: TGCGCCAGCAGCTGGGGACAGTCTAACTATGGCTACACCTTC; CDR3: CASSWGQSNYGYTF
V: TRBV29-1; D: -; size: -; J: TRBJ1-1; DNA: TGCAGCGTTGAGGTGGGCTATACTGAAGCTTTCTTT; CDR3: CSVEVGYTEAFF
V: TRBV15; D: -; size: -; J: TRBJ2-1; DNA: TGTGCCACCAGCAGAGGAGGGGGGGCCCATGAGCAGTTCTTC; CDR3: CATSRGGGAHEQFF
V: TRBV7-7; D: -; size: few; J: TRBJ2-5; DNA: TGTGCTAGCAGCTTGGCGGAGGGGGAGACCCAGTACTTC; CDR3: CASSLAEGETQYF